A single sample gave rise to the 5 T cell receptor beta chains below, sequenced in a study of long-term antiretroviral therapy in people with HIV. Researchers report immunoSEQ v3.0 was run at survey level. The method was immunoSEQ multiplex PCR; TCRdb's version includes in-frame clones alone and lacks a portion of them. The data contain approximately 27,000 clones, over 75% of them singletons. The specimen comprised unsorted PBMCs, sampled about 5.2 years after starting antiretroviral therapy. The receptors derive from a middle-aged woman with HIV.

The genes are TRBV7-9 and TRBJ1-2, with TRBD1 as a possible D gene (5 bases). Germline V gene sequence: CDR1 SEHNR, CDR2 FQNEAQ (reference sequence). V was cut by 5 bases and J by 4 bases, with 17 bases left in between. The CDR3 loop spans 15 amino acids. CDR3 nucleotides: TGTGCCAGCAGCAACCGGGACGGAGGCTTCTATGGCTACACCTTC. This gives the protein CASSNRDGGFYGYTF.

The chain has TRBV5-1 and TRBJ1-3; D not certain. Germline CDR1 and CDR2: SGHRS and YFSETQ. V was trimmed by 0 bases and J by 2 bases, leaving 9 bases between them. This CDR3 region has 15 residues. CDR3 in DNA: TGCGCCAGCAGCTTGGGGGAGTGGGCTGGAAACACCATATATTTT. Translation: CASSLGEWAGNTIYF.

The chain couples TRBV5-8 to TRBJ1-5; perhaps TRBD1 as D (6 bases). Trimming removed 0 bases from V and 5 bases from J, with 12 bases in between. The CDR3 has 15 residues. CDR1 is SGHTS and CDR2 is YDEGEE in the germline V gene. The CDR3 DNA is TGTGCCAGCAGCTTGGGTGACAGGCCCGATCAGCCCCAGCATTTT. The encoded protein is CASSLGDRPDQPQHF.

This chain uses TRBV2 with TRBJ1-1, with 7 positions matching TRBD1. Trimming took 6 bases from V and 1 from J; bases not matched to a gene: 5. This CDR3 is 14 amino acids long. CDR1 SNHLY and CDR2 FYNNEI come from the germline V gene. In nucleotides, the CDR3 is TGTGCCAGCAGATGGGACAGTCCGAACACTGAAGCTTTCTTT. Amino acids: CASRWDSPNTEAFF.

The chain has TRBV13 and TRBJ1-4; the D is unclear. V was pared by 2 bases and J by 5 bases, with 12 bases between. The germline V gene encodes CDR1 PRHDT and CDR2 FYEKMQ (reference sequence). The CDR3 covers 15 residues. The CDR3 coding sequence is TGTGCCAGCAGCTTAAAGAGTTCGGGGAATGAAAAACTGTTTTTT. This gives the protein CASSLKSSGNEKLFF.